Sequencing of this T cell receptor beta chain was carried out in a study of cytomegalovirus exposure and HLA in healthy donors. PCR involved 60 Vbeta and 13 Jbeta primers. Some clones are missing from TCRdb's copy, which holds only in-frame ones; the method was immunoSEQ multiplex PCR. The sample contains around 140,000 clones, more than 75% of which appear only once. Donors counted as nominally healthy when sampled, yet unrecorded immune exposures were likely. Germline CDR1 is SGHTA and CDR2 is FQGTGA. CDR3 length equals 15 residues. With V trimmed by 5 bases and J by 3 bases, 8 bases remained unmatched.

The chain carries TRBV7-3 and TRBJ2-7; 9 bases match TRBD1. Sequencing was done on a sample of PBMCs. The clonotype was recovered from a woman in her twenties or thirties in good health and CMV-seronegative. CDR3 sequence (DNA): TGTGCCAGCAGCGTCGGACAGGGGTCGCGCTACGAGCAGTACTTC. It translates to CASSVGQGSRYEQYF.